Listed below are T cell receptor beta chains from one sample, sequenced in a study of shared clonotypes between healthy human individuals. Profiled with immunoSEQ multiplex PCR; TCRdb holds only in-frame clones, not every one. Altogether about 2.1 million clones are present, 85% to 95% being singletons, with the ten largest covering around 1.7%. Sequencing was done on a sample of naive CD8+ T cells from PBMCs. The receptors come from a man between 18 and 35 years old in good health. Some clones in this sample may be carry-over from other donors' samples. CDR3s include the opening cysteine and the closing phenylalanine or tryptophan. The order of the fields is clone size, J gene, D gene, V gene, CDR3 protein, CDR3 DNA. A D gene is named only where the DNA matches it firmly. Expanded clones are given a class, and other clones once, few, many or no size at all.

- TRBJ2-7 - TRBV28 CASMTWGYEQYF TGTGCCAGCATGACATGGGGGTACGAGCAGTACTTC
- TRBJ2-1 - TRBV18 CASSPRALQEVNEQFF TGTGCCAGCTCACCACGGGCCCTCCAGGAGGTCAATGAGCAGTTCTTC
- TRBJ2-1 TRBD2 TRBV28 CASSSRTRMHEQFF TGTGCCAGCAGCTCGAGGACTAGGATGCATGAGCAGTTCTTC
- TRBJ1-5 - TRBV11-2 CASSLGGRGGHNQPQHF TGTGCCAGCAGCTTAGGAGGCAGGGGCGGACACAATCAGCCCCAGCATTTT
- TRBJ2-1 - TRBV28 CAASPGGSSYNEQFF TGTGCCGCTTCCCCCGGAGGGAGCTCCTACAATGAGCAGTTCTTC
- TRBJ2-7 TRBD2 TRBV30 CAWSVILAGEQYF TGTGCCTGGAGTGTTATACTAGCGGGGGAGCAGTACTTC
- TRBJ2-7 TRBD2 TRBV10-3 CAISRGLASYEQYF TGTGCCATCTCTCGGGGACTAGCCAGCTACGAGCAGTACTTC
once TRBJ2-5 TRBD1 TRBV27 CASSSFPGQGSAETQYF TGTGCCAGCAGCTCATTCCCGGGACAGGGGTCCGCAGAGACCCAGTACTTC
- TRBJ2-1 TRBD1 TRBV5-5 CASSLGQGAGEQFF TGTGCCAGCAGCCTAGGACAGGGGGCTGGTGAGCAGTTCTTC
- TRBJ2-5 - TRBV2 CASSEVGTAQETQYF TGTGCCAGCAGTGAAGTGGGGACTGCACAAGAGACCCAGTACTTC
- TRBJ2-7 TRBD2 TRBV5-6 CASSLGLATYEQYF TGTGCCAGCAGCCTTGGACTAGCCACCTACGAGCAGTACTTC
- TRBJ1-1 - TRBV7-2 CASSLDGGHMNTEAFF TGTGCCAGCAGCTTAGATGGGGGGCACATGAACACTGAAGCTTTCTTT
- TRBJ2-7 - TRBV7-8 CASSLRPEGSYEQYF TGTGCCAGCAGCTTAAGGCCCGAAGGCTCCTACGAGCAGTACTTC
- TRBJ1-5 - TRBV28 CASRGRTIQPQHF TGTGCCAGCAGAGGACGTACTATTCAGCCCCAGCATTTT
- TRBJ2-7 - TRBV13 CASSLQTPEPQF TGTGCCAGCAGCCTACAGACCCCGGAACCCCAATTC
- TRBJ1-1 - TRBV5-1 CASRILGTQEDTEAFF TGCGCCAGCAGGATCCTTGGTACGCAGGAGGATACTGAAGCTTTCTTT
once TRBJ2-2 TRBD2 TRBV5-1 CASSFSSGTSGRSNTGELFF TGCGCCAGCAGCTTTTCCTCCGGGACTAGCGGGAGATCGAACACCGGGGAGCTGTTTTTT
- TRBJ2-1 - TRBV30 CAWSDRTYNEQFF TGTGCCTGGAGTGACAGGACGTACAATGAGCAGTTCTTC
once TRBJ2-3 - TRBV13 CASSLGRGDTQYF TGTGCCAGCAGCTTAGGAAGAGGAGATACGCAGTATTTT
once TRBJ1-2 - TRBV6-5 CASYQGRKYGYTF TGTGCCAGCTACCAGGGTCGCAAATATGGCTACACCTTC
- TRBJ1-1 TRBD1 TRBV6-1 CASMTGTGVRTEAFF TGTGCCAGCATGACCGGGACAGGGGTCCGTACTGAAGCTTTCTTT
- TRBJ1-2 TRBD1 TRBV7-9 CASSFKAGGVNYGYTF TGTGCCAGCAGCTTTAAGGCAGGGGGAGTGAACTATGGCTACACCTTC
- TRBJ2-7 - TRBV30 CAWSQTPGGNEQYF TGTGCCTGGAGTCAGACCCCCGGGGGAAACGAGCAGTACTTC
- TRBJ1-5 - TRBV27 CASSHRVGQPQHF TGTGCCAGCAGCCACAGGGTTGGTCAGCCCCAGCATTTT
- TRBJ2-7 TRBD1 TRBV30 CAWRATGDEQYF TGTGCCTGGCGAGCGACAGGGGACGAGCAGTACTTC
- TRBJ2-5 TRBD1 TRBV2 CASETGLETQYF TGTGCCAGCGAGACAGGGCTAGAGACCCAGTACTTC
once TRBJ1-1 - TRBV27 CASSLSGTEAFF TGTGCCAGCAGTTTATCGGGCACTGAAGCTTTCTTT
- TRBJ2-1 - TRBV15 CATSRVRGPYNEQFF TGTGCCACCAGCAGAGTCCGGGGACCCTACAATGAGCAGTTCTTC
- TRBJ2-5 - TRBV13 CASSQGRPETQYF TGTGCCAGCAGCCAAGGACGGCCGGAGACCCAGTACTTC
- TRBJ2-7 - TRBV27 CASSLVRGSSYEQYF TGTGCCAGCAGTTTAGTTAGGGGCAGTTCGTACGAGCAGTACTTC
- TRBJ2-1 TRBD1 TRBV6-4 CASSEGTGAYNEQFF TGTGCCAGCAGTGAGGGGACAGGGGCTTACAATGAGCAGTTCTTC
- TRBJ1-1 TRBD1 TRBV5-1 CASSSPGTGGLTEAFF TGCGCCAGCAGCTCCCCCGGGACAGGGGGCCTCACTGAAGCTTTCTTT
- TRBJ1-1 - TRBV19 CASSIGSTEAFF TGTGCCAGTAGTATCGGTAGCACTGAAGCTTTCTTT
- TRBJ1-2 - TRBV7-9 CASSLPVLTSNYGYTF TGTGCCAGCAGCTTGCCGGTTTTGACTTCAAACTATGGCTACACCTTC
- TRBJ2-3 - TRBV4-1 CASSQVNLAPTDTQYF TGCGCCAGCAGCCAAGTAAATTTAGCGCCCACAGATACGCAGTATTTT
- TRBJ2-2 - TRBV11-2 CASIRGDTGELFF TGTGCCAGCATAAGGGGGGACACCGGGGAGCTGTTTTTT
- TRBJ1-2 - TRBV7-6 CASSLEPRHYGYTF TGTGCCAGCAGCTTAGAGCCCCGACACTATGGCTACACCTTC
- TRBJ2-3 TRBD2 TRBV14 CASSQKLAGVPDTQYF TGTGCCAGCAGCCAGAAACTAGCGGGAGTCCCAGATACGCAGTATTTT
- TRBJ1-3 TRBD1 TRBV7-9 CASSKAGTGWMGNTIYF TGTGCCAGCAGCAAAGCCGGGACAGGCTGGATGGGAAACACCATATATTTT
- TRBJ2-4 TRBD1 TRBV30 CAWRYRQGGKNIQYF TGTGCCTGGAGATACCGACAGGGGGGCAAAAACATTCAGTACTTC
- TRBJ2-7 TRBD2 TRBV7-9 CASSFPSGEQYF TGTGCCAGCAGCTTCCCTAGCGGGGAGCAGTACTTC
- TRBJ2-7 TRBD2 TRBV19 CASSIKTSDSYEQYF TGTGCCAGTAGTATAAAGACTAGCGATAGCTACGAGCAGTACTTC
once TRBJ1-2 TRBD1 TRBV4-1 CASSQVQGAPNYGYTF TGCGCCAGCAGCCAGGTCCAGGGGGCGCCGAACTATGGCTACACCTTC